This T cell receptor (beta chain) was identified during a study of shared clonotypes between healthy human individuals (dated by TCRdb to about 2020). Some background on the complete study: A few men and two women, aged 18 to 49 years, made up the cohort. Per donor, three plates each were used for CD4 naive and CD4 memory, two for CD8 naive, and one for CD8 memory. To estimate repertoire size and how much clonotypes are shared between individuals, the study performed deep sequencing of blood TCR repertoires from a few healthy adults. Different laboratories and diverse techniques were used to prepare libraries and sequence TCR repertoires, to increase sequencing depth and limit assay-specific biases. Each donor's leukapheresis produced roughly between about 0.85 and 10 billion PBMCs.

Using the deep immunoSEQ assay, TCR CDR3 regions were amplified from genomic DNA by multiplex PCR. Extracted genomic DNA from each cell subset was distributed evenly across all wells of several immunoSEQ 96-well plates, and each plate was treated as a replicate. For sorted subsets, 150 to 250 ng genomic DNA, equal to 25,000 to 35,000 T cell genomes, was loaded into each replicate PCR. The purified libraries were quantified using a Qubit 3.0 fluorometer, sized with a Bioanalyzer 2100, and then quantified again using the KAPA Library Quantification kit. Every immunoSEQ 96-well plate was sequenced on a separate single-read 150-cycle Illumina NextSeq 550 flow cell. The paper's data handling went like this. Because only junctional sequences without quality scores were contained in the immunoSEQ output, filtering matching that applied to full-length reads could not be performed. To assign V/J genes and CDR3, sequences were annotated using PyIR, a Python wrapper for IgBLAST v1.9, with IMGT germline references. Reads were removed for weak V/J assignments (E-value above 1e-6), missing CDR3, stop codons, out-of-frame junctions, or ambiguous translated residues. V3J clonotypes were defined as sequences sharing an identical inferred V gene, J gene, and CDR3 amino acid sequence. To compute the percentage overlap between repertoires, the number of shared unique clonotypes was divided by the size of the smaller repertoire. RTK rarefaction, the Chao1 estimator, and Recon v2.1 estimates of unobserved clonotypes were used to assess repertoire richness. For all TCRbeta clonotypes obtained by the gDNA method from four donors, generation probabilities were computed with OLGA. TCRdb took over this immuneACCESS table, retaining in-frame rearrangements with V and J assigned. Such tables are incomplete; in checked studies, under half of the missing clones stem from an unresolved V gene, and the remainder is unexplained. The V and J calls and the clone size are those of that table, but D and trimming were determined from the DNA. In all, the sample holds 2 million to 3 million clones, and around nine tenths of those were seen once. The top ten clones comprise about 0.13% of the sample.

As concerns this clone: Its antigen target is currently unknown. No base quality values were provided; no much bigger clone lies one nucleotide off.

V is pruned by 8 bases and J by 6 bases, leaving 6 bases of the junction without a gene match. The CDR3 numbers 14 residues from cysteine through phenylalanine. CDR3 DNA only is kept here, 42 bases in frame from base 1. The germline V gene (reference sequence) sets CDR1 to LNHDA and CDR2 to SQIVND. The donors were healthy, HIV-negative adults who had no recently reported acute infections or vaccinations. Every donor was a Caucasian adult living in Nashville, Tennessee, USA. Magnetic negative selection was used to enrich CD4+ T cells, after which naive cells were positively selected on CD45RA and the negative fraction became the memory subset. Blood was collected by leukapheresis, and PBMCs were isolated by Ficoll-Histopaque density gradient centrifugation and then cryopreserved in liquid nitrogen vapor phase. Analytical flow cytometry was used to check the purity and quantity of each magnetically sorted T cell population. Genomic DNA was isolated from each sorted fraction and quantified by UV absorbance on a Nanodrop 2000c.

Overall study results and their limits: Across four donors, approximately 5% of naive CD4, roughly 3.4% of naive CD8, 2.3% of memory CD4, and under 0.45% of memory CD8 clonotypes were shared. Compared with non-shared clonotypes, the clonotypes found in all four sorted-subset donors had higher generation probabilities. The genetic and exposure-history diversity represented was limited by the small number of donors. Incomplete sequencing was indicated by rarefaction of sorted-subset datasets, despite the large sequencing depth. Naive subsets generally had larger estimated clonotype richness than memory subsets. Pairwise subsampling indicated that sequencing depth was expected to affect the degree of clonotype sharing among donors. Sampling was limited to blood, and TCR repertoires in tissue likely differ from TCR repertoires in blood.

This clonotype originated in a young man in good health. The chain is made from TRBV19 and TRBJ2-1; 11 bases in between match TRBD1. Sequenced: naive CD4+ T cells sorted from blood. The sample's cell subset or site label, decoded: CD45RA+ positively selected. DNA sequence: TGTGCCAGTGATCTAGGACAGGGGGCCAATGAGCAGTTCTTC. It translates to CASDLGQGANEQFF.